The entry that follows covers one T cell receptor beta chain sequence. The CDR3 has 15 residues. CDR1 and CDR2 (germline): SEHNR, FQNEAQ (reference sequence). V was pared by 1 base and J by 12 bases, with 11 bases of the junction left unmatched. This sample was taken from a study of blood T cell repertoires in COVID-19. The repertoire was sequenced with immunoSEQ multiplex PCR; TCRdb's copy has only in-frame clones and lacks some. The data show about 290,000 clones, 85% to 90% seen once. Patients at the Seattle site were enrolled during active infection and followed longitudinally. The rearrangement links TRBV7-9 to TRBJ2-1; 8 bases match TRBD2. This sequence was found in a woman aged 25 to 39 with COVID-19, enrolled during active disease. Input material: peripheral blood. CDR3 residues: CASSLEGLGEIGQFF. The CDR3 region has the DNA TGTGCCAGCAGCTTAGAGGGACTAGGGGAAATCGGGCAGTTCTTC. The complete variable domain, with remaining parts taken from reference TRBV7-9 and TRBJ2-1, reads DTGVSQNPRHKITKRGQNVTFRCDPISEHNRLYWYRQTLGQGPEFLTYFQNEAQLEKSRLLSDRFSAERPKGSFSTLEIQRTEQGDSAMYLCASSLEGLGEIGQFFGPGTRLTVL.